This T cell receptor (beta chain) comes out of a study of blood T cell repertoires in COVID-19. Study information: Samples of COVID-19 (acute and convalescent) were obtained from the United States, Italy and Spain. In each case, the material was cDNA or gDNA derived from T cells, B-cell-depleted T cells, or PBMCs.

Per the germline V gene, CDR1 is ENHRY and CDR2 is SYGVKD. The CDR3 length is 12 residues. Between the trimmed V and J ends, which lost 0 bases and 10 bases, there was a span of 4 bases. In the original analysis: Estimates of nucleated cell counts were drawn from the amplification of reference gene primers. The table came from immunoSEQ multiplex PCR; TCRdb's copy has only in-frame clones and leaves some out. The V and J calls and the clone size are those of that table, but D and trimming were determined from the DNA. The sample consists of about 210,000 clones, about four fifths of them appearing once.

The sequenced material came from peripheral blood. This receptor was identified in a woman aged 50 to 60 with active or convalescent COVID-19. This chain uses TRBV10-3 with TRBJ1-6; D uncertain. The chain's CDR3 is CAISESGSPLHF. DNA of the CDR3: TGTGCCATCAGTGAGTCCGGGTCACCCCTCCACTTT.